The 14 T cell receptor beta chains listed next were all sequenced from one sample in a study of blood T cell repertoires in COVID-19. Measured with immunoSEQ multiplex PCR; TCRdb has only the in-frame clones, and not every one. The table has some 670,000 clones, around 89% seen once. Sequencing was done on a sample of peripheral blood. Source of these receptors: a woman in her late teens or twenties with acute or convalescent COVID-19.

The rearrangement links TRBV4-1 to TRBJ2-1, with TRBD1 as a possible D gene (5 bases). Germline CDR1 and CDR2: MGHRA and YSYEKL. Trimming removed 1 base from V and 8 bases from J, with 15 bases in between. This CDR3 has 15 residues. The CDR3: CASSQVSPGFYEQFF. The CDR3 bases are TGCGCCAGCAGCCAAGTCTCACCAGGGTTTTATGAGCAGTTCTTC.

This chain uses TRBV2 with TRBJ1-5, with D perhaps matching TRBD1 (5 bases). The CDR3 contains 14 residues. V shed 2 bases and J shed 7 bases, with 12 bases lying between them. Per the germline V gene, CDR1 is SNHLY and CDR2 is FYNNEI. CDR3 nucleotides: TGTGCCAGCAGTGAATTAGGCAGGGCACAGCCCCAGCATTTT. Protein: CASSELGRAQPQHF. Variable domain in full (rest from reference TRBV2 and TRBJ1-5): EPEVTQTPSHQVTQMGQEVILRCVPISNHLYFYWYRQILGQKVEFLVSFYNNEISEKSEIFDDQFSVERPDGSNFTLKIRSTKLEDSAMYFCASSELGRAQPQHFGDGTRLSIL.

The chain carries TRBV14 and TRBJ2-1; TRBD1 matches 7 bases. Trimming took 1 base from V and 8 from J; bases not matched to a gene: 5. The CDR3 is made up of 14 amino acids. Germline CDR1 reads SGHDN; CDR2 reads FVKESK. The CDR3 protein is CASSQARQGYEQFF. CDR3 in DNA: TGTGCCAGCAGCCAAGCCAGACAGGGATATGAGCAGTTCTTC.

CDR3 in amino acids: CATQSNYGYTF. CDR3 DNA sequence: TGTGCCACCCAATCTAACTATGGCTACACCTTC. The chain recombines TRBV6-4 with TRBJ1-2, with D uncertain. Trimming pared 10 bases from V and 0 bases from J, leaving 6 bases between. The CDR3 length is 11 residues. The germline V gene has CDR1 MRHNA and CDR2 SNTAGT.

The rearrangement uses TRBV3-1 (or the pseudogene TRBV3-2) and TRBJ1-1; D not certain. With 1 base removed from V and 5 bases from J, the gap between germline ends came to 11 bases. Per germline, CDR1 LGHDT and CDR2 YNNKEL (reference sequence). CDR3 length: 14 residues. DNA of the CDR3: TGTGCCAGCAGCCAAGGACGGACGGGGACTGAAGCTTTCTTT. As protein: CASSQGRTGTEAFF.

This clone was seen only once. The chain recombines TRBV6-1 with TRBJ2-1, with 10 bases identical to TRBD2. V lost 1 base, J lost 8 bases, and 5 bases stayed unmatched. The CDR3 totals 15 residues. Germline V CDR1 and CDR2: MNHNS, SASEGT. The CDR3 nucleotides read TGTGCCAGCAGTGAAGGAGCGGGGGGGCCGGATGAGCAGTTCTTC. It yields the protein CASSEGAGGPDEQFF.

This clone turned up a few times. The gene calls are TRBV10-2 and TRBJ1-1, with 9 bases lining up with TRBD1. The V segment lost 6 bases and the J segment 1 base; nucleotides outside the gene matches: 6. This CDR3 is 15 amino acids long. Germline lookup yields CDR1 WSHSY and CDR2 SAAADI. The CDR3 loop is CASRAGTGTNTEAFF. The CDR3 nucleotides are TGCGCCAGCAGGGCCGGGACAGGGACGAACACTGAAGCTTTCTTT.

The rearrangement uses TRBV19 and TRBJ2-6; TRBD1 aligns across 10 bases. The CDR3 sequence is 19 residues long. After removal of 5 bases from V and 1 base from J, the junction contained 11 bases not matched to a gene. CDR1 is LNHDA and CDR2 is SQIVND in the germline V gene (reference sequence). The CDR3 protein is CASSLPRDRGLSGANVLTF. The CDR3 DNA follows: TGTGCCAGTAGTCTACCCCGGGACAGGGGTTTGTCTGGGGCCAACGTCCTGACTTTC.

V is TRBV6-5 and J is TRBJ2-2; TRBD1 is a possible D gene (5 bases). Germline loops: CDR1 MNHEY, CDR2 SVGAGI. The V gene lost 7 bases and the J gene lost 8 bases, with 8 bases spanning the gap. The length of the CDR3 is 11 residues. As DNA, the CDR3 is TGTGCCAGCACCCAGGGTGGGGAGCTGTTTTTT. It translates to CASTQGGELFF.

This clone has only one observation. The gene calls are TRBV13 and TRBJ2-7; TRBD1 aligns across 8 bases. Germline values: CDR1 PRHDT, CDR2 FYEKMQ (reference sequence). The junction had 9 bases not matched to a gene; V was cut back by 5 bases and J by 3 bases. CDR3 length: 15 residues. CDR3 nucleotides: TGTGCCAGCAGCCCCCCCCCGACAGGGGACTACGAGCAGTACTTC. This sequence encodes CASSPPPTGDYEQYF.

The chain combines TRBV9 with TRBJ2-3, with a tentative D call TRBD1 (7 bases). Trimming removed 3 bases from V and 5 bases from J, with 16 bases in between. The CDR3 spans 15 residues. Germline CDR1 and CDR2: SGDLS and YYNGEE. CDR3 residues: CASSANRGGGDTQYF. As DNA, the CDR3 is TGTGCCAGCAGCGCCAACAGGGGAGGTGGAGATACGCAGTATTTT.

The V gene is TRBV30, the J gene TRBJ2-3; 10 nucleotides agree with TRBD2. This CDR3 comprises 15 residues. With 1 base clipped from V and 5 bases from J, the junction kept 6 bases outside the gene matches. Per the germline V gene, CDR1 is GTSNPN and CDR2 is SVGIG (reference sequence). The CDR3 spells CAWSAPAGGQDTQYF. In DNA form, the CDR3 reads TGTGCCTGGAGTGCTCCAGCGGGGGGGCAAGATACGCAGTATTTT.

CDR3 in DNA: TGTGCCTGTTTCGTCACTGAAGCTTTCTTT. Its translation is CACFVTEAFF. The chain has TRBV30 and TRBJ1-1; D remains ambiguous. The V and J ends lost 6 bases and 4 bases respectively, with 6 bases between them. CDR1 is GTSNPN, CDR2 SVGIG, per germline (reference sequence). The CDR3 has 10 residues.

The DNA of the CDR3 is TGTGCCAGCAGCTTAACAGAGTCCTCCTACGAGCAGTACTTC. Translating it yields CASSLTESSYEQYF. This sequence joins TRBV7-9 and TRBJ2-7, with no clear D. Trimming removed 2 bases from V and 0 bases from J, with 8 bases in between. This CDR3 is built from 14 residues. CDR1 SEHNR and CDR2 FQNEAQ come from the germline V gene (reference sequence). Full variable domain (rest looked up from reference TRBV7-9 and TRBJ2-7): DTGVSQNPRHKITKRGQNVTFRCDPISEHNRLYWYRQTLGQGPEFLTYFQNEAQLEKSRLLSDRFSAERPKGSFSTLEIQRTEQGDSAMYLCASSLTESSYEQYFGPGTRLTVT.